This TCR beta chain was found in a study of control samples from healthy donors and cancer patients. Repertoires were generated with immunoSEQ multiplex PCR, while TCRdb's copy carries only in-frame clones and drops some. The table includes more than 95,000 clones, roughly 90% detected once. Germline CDR1 MNHEY, CDR2 SMNVEV (reference sequence). Trimming stripped 6 bases from V and 5 bases from J, with 19 bases between. The length of the CDR3 is 15 residues. The sample was blood. This sequence was found in a man between 18 and 29 years old in good health. J is TRBJ1-1 and V is TRBV27; no firm D call. The CDR3 loop is CASSRAPAAKTEAFF. The CDR3 coding sequence is TGTGCCAGCAGCCGAGCCCCGGCGGCAAAGACTGAAGCTTTCTTT.